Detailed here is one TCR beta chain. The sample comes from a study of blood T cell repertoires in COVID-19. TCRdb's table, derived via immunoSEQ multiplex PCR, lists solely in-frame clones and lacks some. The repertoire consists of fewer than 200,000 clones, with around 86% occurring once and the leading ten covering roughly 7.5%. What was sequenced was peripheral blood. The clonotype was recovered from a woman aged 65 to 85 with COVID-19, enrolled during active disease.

The chain's CDR3 is CAWRAGTGSYGYTF. The CDR3 DNA reads TGTGCCTGGAGGGCCGGGACAGGGTCCTATGGCTACACCTTC. This rearrangement joins TRBV30 to TRBJ1-2; 9 positions agree with TRBD1. Germline V gives CDR1 GTSNPN, CDR2 SVGIG (reference sequence). The V gene end was trimmed by 3 bases and the J gene end by 4 bases; junction bases not matched to a gene: 6. The CDR3 extends over 14 amino acids.